The 12 T cell receptor beta chains given below trace back to one sample, sequenced in a study of Ad26.COV2.S vaccination and SARS-CoV-2 variants (dated by TCRdb to the early 2020s). Taken with the paper, the label for treatment or condition translates to: some 20 received Ad26.COV2.S at low or high dose, single or two shots; five or six received placebo; per-sample allocation not given. For vaccine and placebo recipients, the sequenced repertoires came from samples collected on day 63 after the first injection. Libraries were built with the immunoSEQ multiplex PCR assay. TCRdb carries this immuneACCESS record with in-frame sequences only. Its versions omit some clonotypes, under half of them owing to an unresolved V gene in the studies checked, with the rest unexplained. A total of about 330,000 clones appear in this sample, around 90% of them only once. The ten largest make up around 5.5% of the sample.

Sequenced here: peripheral blood, sampled in a trial of Ad26.COV2.S vaccine versus placebo. The receptors derive from a person between 18 and 65 years old who received the Ad26.COV2.S COVID-19 vaccine or a placebo.

The chain is built from TRBV18 and TRBJ2-7, with 12 bases fitting TRBD1. Per germline, CDR1 KGHSH and CDR2 LQKENI. With V trimmed by 1 base and J by 5 bases, 3 bases remained unmatched. The CDR3 length is 15 residues. CDR3 residues: CASSPLGTGGHEQYV. In DNA form, the CDR3 reads TGTGCCAGCTCACCACTTGGGACAGGGGGCCACGAGCAGTACGTC.

This rearrangement joins TRBV12-3 or TRBV12-4 to TRBJ2-3; no clear D gene. The CDR3 is made up of 11 amino acids. V gave up 6 bases and J gave up 8 bases, with 9 bases separating them. CDR3 DNA sequence: TGTGCCAGCAGCTTCGACGGTACGCAGTATTTT. Translated: CASSFDGTQYF.

As to this clone: Different DNA sequences within this sample yield the same CDR3. V is TRBV14 and J is TRBJ1-2, with a tentative D call TRBD1 (5 bases). Germline values: CDR1 SGHDN, CDR2 FVKESK. The CDR3 runs to 16 residues. Trimming took 0 bases from V and 4 from J, leaving 15 bases between them. CDR3 loop: CASSQDRGLTFYGYTF. The DNA for the CDR3 is TGTGCCAGCAGCCAAGATCGGGGGTTAACCTTCTATGGCTACACCTTC.

The gene calls are TRBV3-1 (or the pseudogene TRBV3-2) and TRBJ2-7, with D unclear. This CDR3 spans 12 amino acids. V was shortened by 4 bases and J by 7 bases, with 11 bases between the two germline ends. CDR1 is LGHDT and CDR2 is YNNKEL in the germline V gene (reference sequence). For the CDR3, the DNA is TGTGCCAGCAGCCTTACCACTTTAGAGCAGTACTTC. This sequence encodes CASSLTTLEQYF.

This CDR3 is CASSPDRGRNTEAFF. CDR3 nucleotides: TGTGCCAGCTCACCCGACAGGGGGCGAAACACTGAAGCTTTCTTT. The chain recombines TRBV18 with TRBJ1-1; TRBD1 matches 10 bases. Germline loops: CDR1 KGHSH, CDR2 LQKENI. Unmatched junction bases numbered 3, after V lost 3 bases and J lost 2 bases. The CDR3 runs 15 residues.

The rearrangement links TRBV7-8 to TRBJ2-5; 8 nucleotides match TRBD1. V was pared by 3 bases and J by 5 bases, with 5 bases of the junction left unmatched. CDR3 length equals 14 residues. Germline assignment: CDR1 SGHVS and CDR2 FQNEAQ. For the CDR3, the DNA is TGTGCCAGCAGCTTTCAGGGGGCAGGGGAGACCCAGTACTTC. This sequence encodes CASSFQGAGETQYF.

The CDR3 spells CASSRTGGGGYTF. DNA for the CDR3: TGTGCCAGCAGCAGGACAGGGGGAGGGGGCTACACCTTC. V and J are TRBV3-1 (or the pseudogene TRBV3-2) and TRBJ1-2; TRBD1 matches 10 bases. Trimming removed 5 bases from V and 8 bases from J; junction bases left unmatched: 5. The CDR3 contains 13 residues. CDR1 LGHDT and CDR2 YNNKEL come from the germline V gene (reference sequence).

This clone has only one observation. The rearrangement uses TRBV5-5 and TRBJ1-5; D may be TRBD1 (5 bases). CDR1 and CDR2 (germline): SGHKS, YYEKEE (reference sequence). This CDR3 comprises 16 residues. Trimming pared 4 bases from V and 5 bases from J, leaving 19 bases between. The CDR3 DNA is TGTGCCAGCAGCCTGACAGAGTGGAGGGAGGATCAGCCCCAGCATTTT. Its protein is CASSLTEWREDQPQHF. The variable domain in full, completed from reference TRBV5-5 and TRBJ1-5, reads DAGVTQSPTHLIKTRGQQVTLRCSPISGHKSVSWYQQVLGQGPQFIFQYYEKEERGRGNFPDRFSARQFPNYSSELNVNALLLGDSALYLCASSLTEWREDQPQHFGDGTRLSIL.

This chain joins TRBV5-1 and TRBJ2-1; 12 nucleotides line up with TRBD2. V was pared by 4 bases and J by 8 bases, with 19 bases of the junction left unmatched. This CDR3 comprises 19 residues. The germline CDR1 and CDR2 sequences are SGHRS and YFSETQ. CDR3 residues: CASSGLLAGGPIMVYEQFF. Written as DNA, the CDR3 is TGCGCCAGCAGCGGTCTACTAGCGGGGGGTCCAATCATGGTATATGAGCAGTTCTTC.

V is TRBV4-1 and J is TRBJ2-2, with 7 bases lining up with TRBD1. The CDR3 loop spans 16 amino acids. V was pared by 5 bases and J by 4 bases, with 10 bases of the junction left unmatched. Germline loops: CDR1 MGHRA, CDR2 YSYEKL. CDR3 bases: TGCGCCAGCAGCGAACGACAGGGCCTGGGCACCGGGGAGCTGTTTTTT. This translates into CASSERQGLGTGELFF.

The chain uses TRBV7-9 and TRBJ2-1; the match to TRBD2 covers 7 bases. Germline CDR1 reads SEHNR; CDR2 reads FQNEAQ (reference sequence). The CDR3 contains 14 residues. V shed 5 bases and J 8 bases; nucleotides not matched to a gene: 9. CDR3 residues: CASSPKVRGDEQFF. DNA for the CDR3: TGTGCCAGCAGCCCGAAGGTCCGGGGGGATGAGCAGTTCTTC.

The chain employs TRBV5-1 and TRBJ2-3; TRBD2 agrees at 8 bases. This CDR3 contains 14 residues. V was clipped by 3 bases and J by 3 bases; unmatched bases: 3. Germline CDR1 SGHRS, CDR2 YFSETQ. CDR3 sequence reads: CASSSGGATDTQYF. The CDR3, as DNA: TGCGCCAGCAGCTCCGGGGGGGCGACAGATACGCAGTATTTT. Full variable domain (rest looked up from reference TRBV5-1 and TRBJ2-3): KAGVTQTPRYLIKTRGQQVTLSCSPISGHRSVSWYQQTPGQGLQFLFEYFSETQRNKGNFPGRFSGRQFSNSRSEMNVSTLELGDSALYLCASSSGGATDTQYFGPGTRLTVL.